This T cell receptor beta chain appears in the sequencing data of a study of T cell repertoires in cytomegalovirus infection. On the study more broadly: It was recently identified HLA-C-restricted and well-studied HLA-B-restricted CMV epitopes that the study used. It can be stated that public TCR beta signatures indicated CMV infection as well as a matching HLA type. Whole-study findings and limits: Summed public TCR beta family frequency identified CMV carriers bearing the relevant HLA. The ex vivo response was dominated by HLA-C-restricted CMV-specific TCR beta clonotypes.

This clonotype showed up just a few times. Its specificity is unknown. TCRdb used MiXCR to reprocess the reads, holding one entry per CDR3 protein. Of around 100,000 distinct CDR3 sequences listed, roughly 39% are singletons. Trimming pared 3 bases from V and 7 bases from J, leaving 13 bases between. The CDR3 is 13 amino acids. Germline values: CDR1 SGHVS, CDR2 FNYEAQ. This sequence originates from a human donor in good health (CMV status not recorded). Some clones in this sample may be carry-over from other donors' samples. The sequencing here drew on CD8+ T cells from cultured PBMCs, taken from culture after CMV antigen stimulation. The V and J genes are TRBV7-6 and TRBJ2-7; no clear D gene. The CDR3 DNA follows: TGTGCCAGCAGCTTCTCGCAACTTCGGGAGCAGTACTTC. Its translation: CASSFSQLREQYF.